This T cell receptor beta chain emerged from a study of blood T cells in healthy people across ages. The CDR3 extends over 17 amino acids. V was cut by 2 bases and J by 2 bases, with 19 bases left in between. In germline, CDR1 is MNHNY, CDR2 SVGAGI (reference sequence). RNA extraction gave at least 5.5 micrograms of total RNA per sample. The table lists this clonotype with many counts. A J-beta primer mix and a sample-barcoded 5' primer were used in a second PCR of roughly 6 to 12 cycles. MiXCR, run by TCRdb on the 5' RACE reads, gives a single entry per CDR3 protein. The table records 540,000 or so distinct CDR3 sequences, 40% to 50% of them present only once.

The rearrangement uses TRBV6-6 and TRBJ2-7; unclear D gene. The clonotype was recovered from a man older than 75 in good health. The sample comprised blood. The CDR3 reads CASSYPRITGLAYEQYF. CDR3 bases: TGTGCCAGCAGTTACCCCAGAATAACCGGGTTGGCCTACGAGCAGTACTTC.